Listed below are T cell receptor beta chains from one sample, sequenced in a study of blood T cell repertoires in COVID-19. Method: immunoSEQ multiplex PCR; TCRdb's copy keeps in-frame clones and lacks some. Of about 76,000 clones listed, approximately 78% are singletons. Sequencing was performed on peripheral blood. The receptors come from a human donor in a cohort sampled during active COVID-19. Both conserved end residues are trimmed from each CDR3. The order of the fields is V gene, J gene, CDR3 protein.

>TRBV28|TRBJ1-1
ASSLTVPMNTEAF
>TRBV7-9|TRBJ1-3
ASSNMRNTIY
>TRBV5-1|TRBJ2-7
ASSLVPGGDEQY
>TRBV20-1|TRBJ2-1
SASSISYNEQF
>TRBV7-8|TRBJ1-5
ASSHPPGGIGNQPQH
>TRBV5-1|TRBJ2-7
ASSLPTVGGYEQY
>TRBV6-5|TRBJ2-1
ASKAGGIGNEQF
>TRBV7-8|TRBJ1-2
ASSLTGNGYT
>TRBV18|TRBJ1-3
ASSPLRPGNGNTIY
>TRBV4-2|TRBJ1-3
ASSQGQNYGNTIY
>TRBV19|TRBJ2-7
ASSFRAFFDEQY
>TRBV4-2|TRBJ1-4
ASSQPRTGGSEKLF
>TRBV30|TRBJ2-3
AGNRGYTQY
>TRBV6-2/TRBV6-3|TRBJ2-7
ASSYPRQKQY
>TRBV5-1|TRBJ2-7
ASSGWTGGSYEQY
>TRBV2|TRBJ2-1
ASSQHPQTSGANNEQF
>TRBV5-1|TRBJ2-7
ASSLSAGSYEQY
>TRBV11-3|TRBJ2-3
ASSLRGDSDTQY
>TRBV3-1/TRBV3-2|TRBJ1-3
ASSQDGRFTGNTIY
>TRBV10-1|TRBJ2-7
ASSEGTGVIYEQY
>TRBV3-1/TRBV3-2|TRBJ2-3
ASSPTSGSTDTQY
>TRBV5-1|TRBJ1-2
ASSSSGEGYT
>TRBV3-1/TRBV3-2|TRBJ1-1
ASSHGWGENTEAF
>TRBV3-1/TRBV3-2|TRBJ1-1
ASSQWQANTEAF
>TRBV11-2|TRBJ2-2
ASSGLAGNTGELF
>TRBV28|TRBJ2-2
ASSTTGTDTGELF
>TRBV28|TRBJ1-4
ASSLPINEKLF
>TRBV6-6|TRBJ2-4
ASSPPPSAVLAKNIQY
>TRBV19|TRBJ2-2
ASSRLAGGQIGELF
>TRBV30|TRBJ2-2
AWSPPGAGELF
>TRBV5-6|TRBJ1-2
ASSADRGYT
>TRBV4-1|TRBJ1-1
ASSQAHRGNTEAF
>TRBV7-8|TRBJ1-3
ASSLVRSGNTIY
>TRBV3-1/TRBV3-2|TRBJ1-2
ASSQSDRVPYGYT
>TRBV11-2|TRBJ1-2
ASSSTGGGYGYT
>TRBV6-6|TRBJ1-5
ASTAGQINQPQH
>TRBV19|TRBJ2-5
ASSTRETQY
>TRBV7-9|TRBJ2-3
ASSLLASGGDTQY
>TRBV28|TRBJ1-6
ASSLGGNHSPLH
>TRBV18|TRBJ2-1
ASSPLGNEQF